This T cell receptor beta chain emerged from a study of T cells expressing NK-cell markers. About the research overall: Each TCR beta repertoire originated in sorted T cells that were CD3+CD56+NKG2C+, CD3+CD56+NKG2C- or CD3+CD56-NKG2C+. Study results and caveats: These clonotypes also led the CD3+CD56-NKG2C+ fraction in four donors. In about six donors, dominant CD3+CD56+NKG2C+ clones formed roughly 1.0-7.5% of CD8+ cells.

TCRdb reprocessed the 5' RACE reads; each CDR3 protein has one entry and no DNA is given. The sample table includes a few hundred thousand distinct CDR3 sequences. Comments on this clonotype: The antigen is undetermined.

CDR1 and CDR2 (germline): SQVTM, ANQGSEA. This CDR3 has 14 residues. This TCR derives from a young man in good health. J is TRBJ2-3 and V is TRBV29-1. The sequenced material came from blood T cells: a sorted CD56 or NKG2C T cell subset, CD4+ or CD8+ T cells, or bulk PBMC T cells (not recorded which). The CDR3 sequence is CSVDEGLRTDTQYF.